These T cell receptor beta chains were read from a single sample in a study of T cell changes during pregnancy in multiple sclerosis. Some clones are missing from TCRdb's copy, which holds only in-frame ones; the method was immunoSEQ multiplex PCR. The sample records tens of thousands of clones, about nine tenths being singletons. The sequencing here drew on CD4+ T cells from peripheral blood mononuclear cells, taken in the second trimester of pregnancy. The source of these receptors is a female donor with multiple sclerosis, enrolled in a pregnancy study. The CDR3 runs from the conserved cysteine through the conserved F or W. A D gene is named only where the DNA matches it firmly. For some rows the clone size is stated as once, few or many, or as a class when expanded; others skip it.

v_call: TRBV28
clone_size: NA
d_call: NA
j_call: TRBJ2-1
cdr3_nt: TGTGCCAGCAGACTCCAGGCGGGCAATGAGCAGTTCTTC
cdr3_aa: CASRLQAGNEQFF

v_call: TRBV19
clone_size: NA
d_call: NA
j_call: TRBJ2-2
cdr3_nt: TGTGCCACGCGAAACACCGGGGAGCTGTTTTTT
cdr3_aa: CATRNTGELFF

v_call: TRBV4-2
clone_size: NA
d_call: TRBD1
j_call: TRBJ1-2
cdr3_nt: TGTGCCAGCAGCCACCGAAACACCGGGACAGCTGATGGCTACACCTTC
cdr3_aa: CASSHRNTGTADGYTF

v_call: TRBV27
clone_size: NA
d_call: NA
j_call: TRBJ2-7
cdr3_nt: TGTGCCAGCAGTTCCGTGATTGCGAGTGAGCAGTACTTC
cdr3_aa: CASSSVIASEQYF

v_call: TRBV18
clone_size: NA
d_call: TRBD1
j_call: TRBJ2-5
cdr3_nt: TGTGCCAGCTCACCAGGGACAGGAGGAGAAGAGACCCAGTACTTC
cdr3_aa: CASSPGTGGEETQYF

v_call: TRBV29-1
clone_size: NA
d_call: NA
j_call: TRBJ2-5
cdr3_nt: TGCAGCGTTGTTTCCGGGGGAGAGACCCAGTACTTC
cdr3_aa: CSVVSGGETQYF

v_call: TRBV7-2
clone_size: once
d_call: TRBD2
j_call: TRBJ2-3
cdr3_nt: TGTGCCAGCAGCCCGAGGACTAGCGGGAGCCCTGGCGGTACGCAGTATTTT
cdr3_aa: CASSPRTSGSPGGTQYF

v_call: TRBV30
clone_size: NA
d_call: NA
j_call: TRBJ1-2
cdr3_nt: TGTGCCTGGAGTATTACAGGGTACTATGGCTACACCTTC
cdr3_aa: CAWSITGYYGYTF

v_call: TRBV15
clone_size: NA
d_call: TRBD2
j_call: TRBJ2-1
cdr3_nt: TGTGCCACCAGCAGAGAGGCTAGCGGGAGGTTCAATGAGCAGTTCTTC
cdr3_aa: CATSREASGRFNEQFF

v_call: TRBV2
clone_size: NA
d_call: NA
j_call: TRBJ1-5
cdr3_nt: TGTGCCAGCAGTGAAGAGTCAGGTAATCAGCCCCAGCATTTT
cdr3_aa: CASSEESGNQPQHF

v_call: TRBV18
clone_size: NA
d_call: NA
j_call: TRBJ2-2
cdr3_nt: TGTGCCAGCTCACCACCCCAGACCGGGGAGCTGTTTTTT
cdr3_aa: CASSPPQTGELFF

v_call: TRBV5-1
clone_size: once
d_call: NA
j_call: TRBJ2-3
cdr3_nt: TGCGCCAGCAGCTTGGCACACCGCACAGATACGCAGTATTTT
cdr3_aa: CASSLAHRTDTQYF

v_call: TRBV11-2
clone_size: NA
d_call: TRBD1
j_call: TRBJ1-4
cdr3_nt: TGTGCCAGCAGTTCAACAGGGGGTGGGGAAAAACTGTTTTTT
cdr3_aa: CASSSTGGGEKLFF

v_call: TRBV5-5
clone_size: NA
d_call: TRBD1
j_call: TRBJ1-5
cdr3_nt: TGTGCCAGCAGCTTACAACAGGGGGCCTATCAGCCCCAGCATTTT
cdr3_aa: CASSLQQGAYQPQHF

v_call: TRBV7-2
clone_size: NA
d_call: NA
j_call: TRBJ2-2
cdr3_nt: TGTGCCAGCAGCTTATGGGGTGGACAGAGCGGGGAGCTGTTTTTT
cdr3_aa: CASSLWGGQSGELFF

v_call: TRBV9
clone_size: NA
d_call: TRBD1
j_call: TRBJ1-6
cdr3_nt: TGTGCCAGCTCAGGGGGCTCCAATAATTCACCCCTCCACTTT
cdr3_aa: CASSGGSNNSPLHF

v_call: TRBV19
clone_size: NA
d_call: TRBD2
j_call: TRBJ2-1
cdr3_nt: TGTGCCAGTAGTCCTCCCCGGACTAGCGGGAGAGGAGGTGAGCAGTTCTTC
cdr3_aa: CASSPPRTSGRGGEQFF

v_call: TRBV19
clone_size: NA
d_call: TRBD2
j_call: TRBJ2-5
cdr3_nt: TGTGCCAGTAGTATATACCCGTCGGGACTAGCGGGAGTAGAGACCCAGTACTTC
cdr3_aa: CASSIYPSGLAGVETQYF

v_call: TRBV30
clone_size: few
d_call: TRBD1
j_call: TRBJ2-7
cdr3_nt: TGTGCCTGGAGTAAAGGACAGGGAAGCTCCTACGAGCAGTACTTC
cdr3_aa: CAWSKGQGSSYEQYF

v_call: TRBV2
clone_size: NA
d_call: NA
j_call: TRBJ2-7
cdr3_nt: TGTGCCAGCAGTGTGCAGGCCGAGCAGTACTTC
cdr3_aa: CASSVQAEQYF

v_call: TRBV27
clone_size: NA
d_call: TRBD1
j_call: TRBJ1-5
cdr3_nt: TGTGCCAGCAGCCAAGGGACAGGGGGAGCAGGGCAGCCCCAGCATTTT
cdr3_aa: CASSQGTGGAGQPQHF

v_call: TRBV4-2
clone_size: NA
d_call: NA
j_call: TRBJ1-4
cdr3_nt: TGTGCCAGCAGCCAAGGAGGAGCAGGGGAAAGAAGGGCTAATGAAAAACTGTTTTTT
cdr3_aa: CASSQGGAGERRANEKLFF

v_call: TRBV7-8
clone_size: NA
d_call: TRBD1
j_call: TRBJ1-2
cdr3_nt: TGTGCCAGCAGCCTGGACAGGGCTGGCTACACCTTC
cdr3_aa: CASSLDRAGYTF

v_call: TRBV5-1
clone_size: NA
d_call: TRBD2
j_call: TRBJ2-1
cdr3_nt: TGCGCCAGCAGACCCCAGACTAGCGGGAGCTGGAACAATGAGCAGTTCTTC
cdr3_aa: CASRPQTSGSWNNEQFF

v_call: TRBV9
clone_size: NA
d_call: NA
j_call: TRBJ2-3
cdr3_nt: TGTGCCAGCAGCACCCAGACAGATACGCAGTATTTT
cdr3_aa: CASSTQTDTQYF

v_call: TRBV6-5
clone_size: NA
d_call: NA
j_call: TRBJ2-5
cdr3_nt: TGTGCCAGCAGGGAGCCGGTCCCGGGGACCCAGTACTTC
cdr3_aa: CASREPVPGTQYF

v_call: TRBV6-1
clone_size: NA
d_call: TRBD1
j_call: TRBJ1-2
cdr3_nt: TGTGCCAGCATCCCAAACCTCTTCGACAGGGTCGGCTACACCTTC
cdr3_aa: CASIPNLFDRVGYTF

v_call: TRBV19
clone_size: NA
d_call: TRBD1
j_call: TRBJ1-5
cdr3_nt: TGTGCCAGTAGTTTATTGACCTGGGGGACAGTCAATCAGCCCCAGCATTTT
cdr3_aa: CASSLLTWGTVNQPQHF

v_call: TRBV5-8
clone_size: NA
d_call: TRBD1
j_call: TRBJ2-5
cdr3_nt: TGTGCCAGCAGCCAGGGACAGGGGGTGTTCCAAGAGACCCAGTACTTC
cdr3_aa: CASSQGQGVFQETQYF